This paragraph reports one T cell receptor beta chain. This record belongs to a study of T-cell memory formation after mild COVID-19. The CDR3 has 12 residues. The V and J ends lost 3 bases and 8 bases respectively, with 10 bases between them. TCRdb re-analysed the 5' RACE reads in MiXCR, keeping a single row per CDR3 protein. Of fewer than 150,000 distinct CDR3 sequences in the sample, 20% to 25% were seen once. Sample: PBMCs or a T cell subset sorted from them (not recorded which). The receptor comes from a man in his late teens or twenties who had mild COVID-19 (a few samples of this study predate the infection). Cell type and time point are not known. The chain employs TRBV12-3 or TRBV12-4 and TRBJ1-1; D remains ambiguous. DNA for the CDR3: TGTGCCAGCAGTTTTATTAGGGCCGAAGCTTTCTTT. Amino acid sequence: CASSFIRAEAFF.